Listed here are 6 T cell receptor beta chains from one sample, sequenced in a study of T cells after yellow fever vaccination. TCRdb fed the 5' RACE reads into MiXCR, producing one record per CDR3 protein. The data contain around 230,000 distinct CDR3 sequences, roughly 6.2% of them singletons. The sequencing used CD4+ T cells sorted from PBMCs, collected on the day of the yellow fever booster vaccination. Receptor source: a young man who received the YFV17D yellow fever vaccine.

This clonotype was recorded a few times. This sequence joins TRBV12-3 or TRBV12-4 and TRBJ2-7; 8 bases fit TRBD2. The V and J ends lost 11 bases and 0 bases, in that order; junction bases with no gene match: 6. The CDR3 spans 13 residues. This chain's CDR3 is CASGLAASYEQYF. In nucleotides, the CDR3 is TGTGCCTCCGGACTAGCAGCCTCCTACGAGCAGTACTTC.

This clonotype came up a few times. This chain joins TRBV29-1 and TRBJ2-3; TRBD1 aligns across 9 bases. After removal of 7 bases from V and 7 bases from J, the junction contained 9 bases not matched to a gene. The CDR3 spans 13 residues. CDR1 is SQVTM and CDR2 is ANQGSEA in the germline V gene. CDR3 DNA sequence: TGCAGCGCGAGGGGGGGGACAGGGAATACGCAGTATTTT. Its translation is CSARGGTGNTQYF.

There are many counts of this clonotype. The J gene is TRBJ2-2, the V gene TRBV7-9; either TRBD1 or TRBD2 may fit D (5 bases each). Trimming shortened V by 4 bases and J by 8 bases, and 23 bases separated the two germline ends. Germline assignment: CDR1 SEHNR and CDR2 FQNEAQ (reference sequence). The CDR3 has 17 residues. CDR3 residues: CASSSPGADTSKGELFF. The CDR3 DNA sequence: TGTGCCAGCAGCTCTCCAGGAGCGGACACAAGTAAGGGGGAGCTGTTTTTT.

This clonotype was recorded at least ten times. The J gene is TRBJ2-2, the V gene TRBV5-1, with D possibly called TRBD1 or TRBD2 (5 bases each). The V end lost 7 bases, the J end lost 0 bases, and 13 bases lay between the germline ends. The CDR3 loop spans 15 amino acids. Germline CDR1 reads SGHRS; CDR2 reads YFSETQ. CDR3 coding DNA: TGCGCCAGCTTCCCGGGGCACGCGAACACCGGGGAGCTGTTTTTT. This translates into CASFPGHANTGELFF.

Only a few counts were recorded for this clonotype. The chain employs TRBV29-1 and TRBJ2-3; D call uncertain. This CDR3 comprises 12 residues. Trimming removed 3 bases from V and 4 bases from J, with 8 bases in between. Germline V gene data show CDR1 as SQVTM and CDR2 as ANQGSEA. The CDR3: CSVENLADTQYF. CDR3 nucleotides: TGCAGCGTTGAGAACTTAGCAGATACGCAGTATTTT.

Ten or more counts support this clonotype. The J gene is TRBJ2-7, the V gene TRBV20-1, with 9 bases that match TRBD1. With 6 bases clipped from V and 2 bases from J, the junction kept 5 bases outside the gene matches. Germline V gives CDR1 DFQATT, CDR2 SNEGSKA (reference sequence). The CDR3 loop spans 13 amino acids. The CDR3 sequence is CSAFRQGAYEQYF. In nucleotides, the CDR3 is TGCAGTGCCTTTCGACAGGGGGCCTACGAGCAGTACTTC.